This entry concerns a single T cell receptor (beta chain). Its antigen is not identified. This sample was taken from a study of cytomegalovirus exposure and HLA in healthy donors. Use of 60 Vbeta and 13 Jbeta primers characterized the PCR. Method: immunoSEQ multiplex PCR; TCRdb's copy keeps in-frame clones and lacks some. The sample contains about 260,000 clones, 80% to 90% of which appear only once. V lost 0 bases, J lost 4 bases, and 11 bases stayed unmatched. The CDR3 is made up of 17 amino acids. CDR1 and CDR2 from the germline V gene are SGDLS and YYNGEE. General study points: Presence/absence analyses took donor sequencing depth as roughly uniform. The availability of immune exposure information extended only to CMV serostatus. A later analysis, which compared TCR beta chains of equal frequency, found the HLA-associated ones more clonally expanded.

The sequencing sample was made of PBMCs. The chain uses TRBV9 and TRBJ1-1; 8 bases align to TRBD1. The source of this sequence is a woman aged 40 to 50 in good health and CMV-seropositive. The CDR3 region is CASSVGAGGEFGTEAFF. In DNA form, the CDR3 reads TGTGCCAGCAGCGTAGGGGCAGGGGGCGAATTCGGCACTGAAGCTTTCTTT.